These 17 T cell receptor beta chains originate from one sample sequenced in a study of breast tumors, draining lymph nodes, adjacent tissues. TCRdb redid the calling of the multiplex PCR reads with MiXCR, one entry per CDR3 protein. Of 25,000 or so distinct CDR3 sequences in the sample, almost 70% are singletons; the top ten hold more than 20%. Sequencing was carried out using tumor-adjacent breast tissue. The receptors were gathered from a female donor with breast cancer. Some clones in this sample may be carry-over from other donors' samples.

In this sample, this clonotype turned up many times. This chain uses TRBV27 with TRBJ2-1; D gene ambiguous. This CDR3 comprises 13 residues. V lost 4 bases and J 4 bases, leaving 8 bases between the germline ends. Germline V gene data show CDR1 as MNHEY and CDR2 as SMNVEV (reference sequence). This CDR3 is CASSSPQYNEQFF. The CDR3 DNA reads TGTGCCAGCAGTTCGCCCCAGTACAATGAGCAGTTCTTC.

V and J are TRBV11-2 and TRBJ2-7, with a possible D match to TRBD1 (5 bases). Trimming stripped 5 bases from V and 2 bases from J, with 16 bases between. Germline CDR1 is SGHAT and CDR2 is FQNNGV. The CDR3 contains 15 residues. In DNA form, the CDR3 reads TGTGCCAGCAGCGCCACCAGGGCGCTACCCTACGAGCAGTACTTC. The encoded protein is CASSATRALPYEQYF.

This clonotype occurred many times. The V and J genes are TRBV9 and TRBJ2-5; 13 nucleotides align to TRBD2. Germline lookup yields CDR1 SGDLS and CDR2 YYNGEE. There are 15 residues in the CDR3. V dropped 4 bases and J dropped 5; count of bases not matched to a gene: 5. CDR3 loop: CASSRTSGRWETQYF. The DNA for the CDR3 is TGTGCCAGCAGCCGGACTAGCGGGAGATGGGAGACCCAGTACTTC.

By sample share, this clonotype is medium-sized. The chain has TRBV7-2 and TRBJ1-2; D may be TRBD1 (5 bases). The CDR3 spans 15 residues. Germline V gene data show CDR1 as SGHTA and CDR2 as FQGNSA. Trimming shortened V by 4 bases and J by 2 bases, and 14 bases separated the two germline ends. The CDR3: CASSSLAGSNYGYTF. CDR3 DNA sequence: TGTGCCAGCAGCTCCCTGGCAGGGTCGAACTATGGCTACACCTTC.

The gene calls are TRBV20-1 and TRBJ2-1; D unresolved. CDR3 length equals 13 residues. V was clipped by 1 base and J by 7 bases, with 11 bases between them. The V gene's germline CDR1 is DFQATT and CDR2 SNEGSKA (reference sequence). CDR3 bases: TGCAGTGCTAGAGGGACCCTGAGGAATGAGCAGTTCTTC. Protein: CSARGTLRNEQFF.

This chain joins TRBV2 and TRBJ1-5, with a weak D call TRBD1 (6 bases). Trimming removed 3 bases from V and 6 bases from J, with 12 bases in between. Germline V gene lookup returns CDR1 SNHLY and CDR2 FYNNEI. This CDR3 is 14 amino acids long. CDR3 nucleotide sequence: TGTGCCAGCAGTGATGCAGGGGTCAGTCAGCCCCAGCATTTT. Its protein product is CASSDAGVSQPQHF.

The chain recombines TRBV9 with TRBJ2-3; 11 nucleotides agree with TRBD2. V shed 3 bases, J shed 0 bases, and the junction held 3 bases outside the gene matches. Looked up from germline, CDR1 is SGDLS and CDR2 is YYNGEE. The CDR3 is 16 amino acids. DNA for the CDR3: TGTGCCAGCAGCGGGGGACTAGCGGCTAGCACAGATACGCAGTATTTT. Protein product: CASSGGLAASTDTQYF.

The chain has TRBV5-1 and TRBJ2-5; D may be TRBD2 (5 bases). Trimming pared 4 bases from V and 2 bases from J, leaving 15 bases between. Looked up from germline, CDR1 is SGHRS and CDR2 is YFSETQ. The CDR3 totals 15 residues. CDR3 protein: CASSTNVGEQETQYF. DNA of the CDR3: TGCGCCAGCAGCACAAACGTCGGGGAGCAAGAGACCCAGTACTTC. Full variable domain (missing parts from reference TRBV5-1 and TRBJ2-5): KAGVTQTPRYLIKTRGQQVTLSCSPISGHRSVSWYQQTPGQGLQFLFEYFSETQRNKGNFPGRFSGRQFSNSRSEMNVSTLELGDSALYLCASSTNVGEQETQYFGPGTRLLVL.

This clonotype came up a few times. This CDR3 is CSAQLAGDRFNEQYF. The CDR3 DNA reads as TGCAGTGCTCAGCTAGCGGGAGATCGTTTTAACGAGCAGTACTTC. The V call is TRBV20-1, the J call TRBJ2-7, with TRBD2 identical over 10 bases. The CDR3 runs 15 residues. J was trimmed by 5 bases and V by 5 bases; bases with no gene match: 12. Germline CDR1 reads DFQATT; CDR2 reads SNEGSKA (reference sequence).

The rearrangement uses TRBV12-3 or TRBV12-4 and TRBJ2-1; D is possibly TRBD1 (5 bases). Trimming removed 0 bases from V and 14 bases from J, with 14 bases in between. This CDR3 has 13 residues. DNA of the CDR3: TGTGCCAGCAGTTTAGCGGACCGGACATCGGAGTTCTTC. This encodes CASSLADRTSEFF.

The chain uses TRBV10-2 and TRBJ2-1; 7 nucleotides match TRBD2. V shed 2 bases, J shed 6 bases, and the junction held 10 bases outside the gene matches. There are 16 residues in the CDR3. Germline V CDR1 and CDR2: WSHSY, SAAADI. The chain's CDR3 is CASSEGGSILGNEQFF. The DNA for the CDR3 is TGCGCCAGCAGTGAGGGCGGGAGTATACTGGGCAATGAGCAGTTCTTC.

This rearrangement joins TRBV4-2 to TRBJ2-1; the match to TRBD2 covers 14 bases. Trimming cost V 2 bases and J 4 bases; bases outside gene matches: 13. Germline loops: CDR1 LGHNA, CDR2 YNFKEQ. The CDR3 is made up of 20 amino acids. In DNA form, the CDR3 reads TGTGCCAGCAGCCAACTAAGAACCTCCCGGACTAGCGGGAGGTACAATGAGCAGTTCTTC. It encodes CASSQLRTSRTSGRYNEQFF.

The rearrangement links TRBV7-9 to TRBJ1-5, with D possibly matching TRBD1 (6 bases). The V gene's germline CDR1 is SEHNR and CDR2 FQNEAQ (reference sequence). V was clipped by 6 bases and J by 1 base, with 13 bases between them. This CDR3 is built from 15 residues. CDR3 DNA: TGTGCCAGCAGTACGGACAGCTTCAGCAATCAGCCCCAGCATTTT. It encodes CASSTDSFSNQPQHF.

The rearrangement links TRBV5-5 to TRBJ1-4; the D is unclear. In germline, CDR1 is SGHKS, CDR2 YYEKEE (reference sequence). The CDR3 length is 14 residues. The germline V and J ends were trimmed by 3 bases and 5 bases, with 11 bases remaining between them. CDR3 in amino acids: CASSSHGPNEKLFF. The CDR3 DNA reads TGTGCCAGCAGCTCTCATGGCCCGAATGAAAAACTGTTTTTT. Combining the CDR3 with reference TRBV5-5 and TRBJ1-4 gives the whole variable domain DAGVTQSPTHLIKTRGQQVTLRCSPISGHKSVSWYQQVLGQGPQFIFQYYEKEERGRGNFPDRFSARQFPNYSSELNVNALLLGDSALYLCASSSHGPNEKLFFGSGTQLSVL.

The gene calls are TRBV5-6 and TRBJ2-5, with TRBD1 identical over 8 bases. After removal of 0 bases from V and 3 bases from J, the junction contained 4 bases not matched to a gene. The CDR3 covers 15 residues. Germline CDR1 SGHDT, CDR2 YYEEEE. CDR3 in amino acids: CASSLVTGGKETQYF. The CDR3 nucleotides read TGTGCCAGCAGCTTGGTAACAGGGGGGAAAGAGACCCAGTACTTC.

This clonotype was observed at least ten times. V gene TRBV4-1 combines with J gene TRBJ1-1; D uncertain. Germline V gives CDR1 MGHRA, CDR2 YSYEKL. There are 15 residues in the CDR3. Trimming cost V 0 bases and J 0 bases, with 8 bases left between them. The CDR3 DNA follows: TGCGCCAGCAGCCAAGATGTCAGGCTGAACACTGAAGCTTTCTTT. The encoded protein is CASSQDVRLNTEAFF.

This chain uses TRBV27 with TRBJ2-2, with 12 nucleotides matching TRBD2. CDR3 length equals 15 residues. The germline V gene encodes CDR1 MNHEY and CDR2 SMNVEV (reference sequence). With V trimmed by 5 bases and J by 5 bases, 3 bases remained unmatched. CDR3 residues: CASSPGTSGTGELFF. For the CDR3, the DNA is TGTGCCAGCAGTCCGGGGACTAGCGGGACCGGGGAGCTGTTTTTT.